This T cell receptor (beta chain) was sequenced in a study of T-cell reconstitution after alpha-beta-depleted transplantation in children. This clonotype showed up just a few times. Using unique molecular identifiers, the investigators prepared the TCRbeta library. A single record per CDR3 protein comes from TCRdb applying MiXCR to the PCR reads. The table includes approximately 510,000 distinct CDR3 sequences, about 17% detected once. Sample: PBMCs from the stem cell graft donor, taken from the stem cell graft. The source is a human donor who donated a stem cell graft to a child with acute lymphoblastic leukemia.

The CDR3 here is CSVVQAEGGYTF. In DNA form, the CDR3 reads TGCAGCGTTGTACAGGCAGAGGGTGGCTACACCTTC. V and J are TRBV29-1 and TRBJ1-2; maybe TRBD1 (5 bases). This CDR3 has 12 amino acids. Trimming removed 4 bases at V and 7 bases at J, with 13 bases between. The germline gives CDR1 SQVTM, CDR2 ANQGSEA.